Sequencing of this TCR beta chain was carried out in a study of early T cells in non-severe SARS-CoV-2 infection. About the research overall: Unpaired chains resulted from sequencing bulk RNA of unsorted whole blood. Study-level results: Lookups in VDJdb leaned toward anti-spike CD8 responses and missed private and CD4 specificities.

The CDR3 is 14 residues long. The germline V gene has CDR1 MNHEY and CDR2 SMNVEV (reference sequence). The V end was cut by 5 bases, the J end by 6 bases, with 16 bases between. Unique molecular identifiers were affixed to single, distinct cDNA molecules. TCRdb itself ran the 5' RACE reads through MiXCR, one entry per CDR3 protein. The table shows 52,000 or so distinct CDR3 sequences, with 6.5% to 7.5% occurring only once. Notes on this clonotype: The antigen remains undetermined.

The chain links TRBV27 to TRBJ1-2; the D is unclear. The sequencing used whole blood, collected at baseline. The TCR originated in an adult who was a healthcare worker with PCR-confirmed SARS-CoV-2 infection or an uninfected control (not recorded which). CDR3 DNA: TGTGCCAGCAGTCCCCCGGGATCTTTACATGGCTACACCTTC. Encoded protein: CASSPPGSLHGYTF.